A selection of T cell receptor beta chains follows, all from one sample in a study of post-analysis software for immune sequencing data. TCRdb re-called the PCR reads through MiXCR, storing one row per CDR3 protein. Among fewer than 850,000 distinct CDR3 sequences listed, about 43% were seen once. Sequenced material: blood. These receptors all stem from a girl aged 10 to 17 with multiple sclerosis. Each CDR3 is given with its conserved first and last residue. D genes are given only for firm matches. Not every row has a clone size; where given, it reads once, few, many or a size class.

D gene: -; J gene: TRBJ1-1; clone size: -; V gene: TRBV7-6; CDR3 DNA: TGTGCCAGCAGCTTATGGGACACGGTTACGGACACTGAAGCTTTCTTT; CDR3 protein: CASSLWDTVTDTEAFF
D gene: -; J gene: TRBJ1-1; clone size: -; V gene: TRBV9; CDR3 DNA: TGTGCCAGCAGCGCCAACCTTGAAGGGGTAAGCGCTGAAGCTTTCTTT; CDR3 protein: CASSANLEGVSAEAFF
D gene: TRBD2; J gene: TRBJ2-1; clone size: few; V gene: TRBV12-3/TRBV12-4; CDR3 DNA: TGTGCCAGCAGCCAGCGGGAGGACCTATACAATGAGCAGTTCTTC; CDR3 protein: CASSQREDLYNEQFF
D gene: -; J gene: TRBJ2-7; clone size: -; V gene: TRBV20-1; CDR3 DNA: TGCAGTGCCGGAGATCAGGGGGAGCAGTACTTC; CDR3 protein: CSAGDQGEQYF
D gene: -; J gene: TRBJ1-5; clone size: -; V gene: TRBV6-1; CDR3 DNA: TGTGCCAGTCTACAGTGGGGGGACCAGATTAGCAATCAGCCCCAGCATTTT; CDR3 protein: CASLQWGDQISNQPQHF
D gene: -; J gene: TRBJ1-4; clone size: -; V gene: TRBV29-1; CDR3 DNA: TGCAGCGTGATGAAGCGGACAGATGAAAAACTGTTTTTT; CDR3 protein: CSVMKRTDEKLFF
D gene: -; J gene: TRBJ2-1; clone size: -; V gene: TRBV7-2; CDR3 DNA: TGTGCCAGCAGCTTAGGCAACAGGGGAGGGGACTACAATGAGCAGTTCTTC; CDR3 protein: CASSLGNRGGDYNEQFF
D gene: TRBD1; J gene: TRBJ1-2; clone size: -; V gene: TRBV27; CDR3 DNA: TGTGCCAGCAGTATACGACAGGGGGACGGCTATGGCTACACCTTC; CDR3 protein: CASSIRQGDGYGYTF
D gene: -; J gene: TRBJ2-1; clone size: -; V gene: TRBV24-1; CDR3 DNA: TGTGCCACCAGTGGCGTGAGTTACAATGAGCAGTTCTTC; CDR3 protein: CATSGVSYNEQFF
D gene: -; J gene: TRBJ2-4; clone size: few; V gene: TRBV10-3; CDR3 DNA: TGTGCCATCTCGGGGGGACTCGGGGGCAGAAACATTCAGTACTTC; CDR3 protein: CAISGGLGGRNIQYF
D gene: -; J gene: TRBJ2-7; clone size: few; V gene: TRBV7-3; CDR3 DNA: TGTGCCAGCAGCTTAGCGGCAGGGGTCTCCTACGAGCAGTACTTC; CDR3 protein: CASSLAAGVSYEQYF
D gene: TRBD1; J gene: TRBJ1-6; clone size: -; V gene: TRBV2; CDR3 DNA: TGTGCCAGTAAACGGGACAGGGAGTCGAATAATTCACCCCTCCACTTT; CDR3 protein: CASKRDRESNNSPLHF
D gene: TRBD1; J gene: TRBJ2-1; clone size: -; V gene: TRBV24-1; CDR3 DNA: TGTGCCACCAGTGATTGGGACAGGGGAGGTAGTAATGAGCAGTTCTTC; CDR3 protein: CATSDWDRGGSNEQFF
D gene: -; J gene: TRBJ1-2; clone size: -; V gene: TRBV12-3/TRBV12-4; CDR3 DNA: TGTGCCAGCCTATCAGCTTCCACTTCTAACTATGGCTACACCTTC; CDR3 protein: CASLSASTSNYGYTF
D gene: -; J gene: TRBJ2-7; clone size: -; V gene: TRBV20-1; CDR3 DNA: TGCAGTGCTAGAGTCGGGCCAGTCCTGGGGGAGCAGTACTTC; CDR3 protein: CSARVGPVLGEQYF
D gene: -; J gene: TRBJ2-3; clone size: -; V gene: TRBV3-1; CDR3 DNA: TGTGCCAGCAGCCATCCACTTGGAGATACGCAGTATTTT; CDR3 protein: CASSHPLGDTQYF
D gene: TRBD1; J gene: TRBJ2-7; clone size: -; V gene: TRBV12-3/TRBV12-4; CDR3 DNA: TGTGCCAGCAGAGCCACAGGGGAAACCATCTACGAGCAGTACTTC; CDR3 protein: CASRATGETIYEQYF
D gene: -; J gene: TRBJ2-3; clone size: -; V gene: TRBV10-3; CDR3 DNA: TGTGCCATCAGGAACGGGGGCGGGAGTCCAGATACGCAGTATTTT; CDR3 protein: CAIRNGGGSPDTQYF
D gene: -; J gene: TRBJ2-7; clone size: once; V gene: TRBV6-1; CDR3 DNA: TGTGCCAGCAGTGATTGGACAAGGCAGGGTGGCAACGAGCAGTACTTC; CDR3 protein: CASSDWTRQGGNEQYF
D gene: -; J gene: TRBJ2-3; clone size: -; V gene: TRBV10-3; CDR3 DNA: TGTGCCATCAGTGAGAGGGGGGATACGCAGTATTTT; CDR3 protein: CAISERGDTQYF
D gene: TRBD1; J gene: TRBJ2-5; clone size: few; V gene: TRBV30; CDR3 DNA: TGTGCCTGGACATCCGGGACAGGGGCCCTGTACCAAGAGACCCAGTACTTC; CDR3 protein: CAWTSGTGALYQETQYF
D gene: TRBD2; J gene: TRBJ2-7; clone size: -; V gene: TRBV20-1; CDR3 DNA: TGCAGTGCCGCGAGGCTAGCGGGTACCTACGAGCAGTACTTC; CDR3 protein: CSAARLAGTYEQYF
D gene: -; J gene: TRBJ1-1; clone size: -; V gene: TRBV20-1; CDR3 DNA: TGCAGTGCTAGAGAAATGGGGACTGAAGCTTTCTTT; CDR3 protein: CSAREMGTEAFF
D gene: -; J gene: TRBJ2-3; clone size: few; V gene: TRBV4-1; CDR3 DNA: TGCGCCAGCTTCGGAGGAAGCACAGATACGCAGTATTTT; CDR3 protein: CASFGGSTDTQYF
D gene: -; J gene: TRBJ2-4; clone size: -; V gene: TRBV6-6; CDR3 DNA: TGTGCCAGCGAAGAGGCGGTAGCCAAAAACATTCAGTACTTC; CDR3 protein: CASEEAVAKNIQYF
D gene: -; J gene: TRBJ2-1; clone size: -; V gene: TRBV7-2; CDR3 DNA: TGTGCCAGCAGCTTATTATCCGGGACAAACTCCTACAATGAGCAGTTCTTC; CDR3 protein: CASSLLSGTNSYNEQFF
D gene: -; J gene: TRBJ1-2; clone size: -; V gene: TRBV12-3/TRBV12-4; CDR3 DNA: TGTGCCAGCAGTCACAGGGTTGACTATGGCTACACCTTC; CDR3 protein: CASSHRVDYGYTF
D gene: -; J gene: TRBJ2-7; clone size: few; V gene: TRBV29-1; CDR3 DNA: TGCAGCGTTGAACGGCGGGACCCCTACGAGCAGTACTTC; CDR3 protein: CSVERRDPYEQYF
D gene: TRBD1; J gene: TRBJ1-6; clone size: -; V gene: TRBV6-6; CDR3 DNA: TGTGCCAGCAGTTACTCGGGGCAGGGGGATAATTCACCCCTCCACTTT; CDR3 protein: CASSYSGQGDNSPLHF
D gene: TRBD1; J gene: TRBJ2-7; clone size: -; V gene: TRBV29-1; CDR3 DNA: TGCAGCGTCGATGGGACAGGGACCGAGCAGTACTTC; CDR3 protein: CSVDGTGTEQYF
D gene: TRBD2; J gene: TRBJ2-7; clone size: once; V gene: TRBV6-6; CDR3 DNA: TGTGCCAGCGTAGCGGGAGGGTTCCCCTACGAGCAGTACTTC; CDR3 protein: CASVAGGFPYEQYF
D gene: -; J gene: TRBJ2-7; clone size: few; V gene: TRBV5-1; CDR3 DNA: TGCGCCAGCAGCTTCGGGACACCCGACGAGCAGTACTTC; CDR3 protein: CASSFGTPDEQYF
D gene: TRBD2; J gene: TRBJ2-5; clone size: -; V gene: TRBV29-1; CDR3 DNA: TGCAGCGTTCGCACGGGGGGTTACCAAGAGACCCAGTACTTC; CDR3 protein: CSVRTGGYQETQYF
D gene: -; J gene: TRBJ2-1; clone size: -; V gene: TRBV7-8; CDR3 DNA: TGTGCCAGCAGCTTAGTAGGGGGTCCTCCTAATGAGCAGTTCTTC; CDR3 protein: CASSLVGGPPNEQFF
D gene: -; J gene: TRBJ2-3; clone size: few; V gene: TRBV20-1; CDR3 DNA: TGCAGTGCTCCCGACAGGCGGAGCACAGATACGCAGTATTTT; CDR3 protein: CSAPDRRSTDTQYF
D gene: TRBD1; J gene: TRBJ2-5; clone size: -; V gene: TRBV7-9; CDR3 DNA: TGTGCCAGCAGCTACATGACAGGGACCAAAGAGACCCAGTACTTC; CDR3 protein: CASSYMTGTKETQYF
D gene: -; J gene: TRBJ2-7; clone size: -; V gene: TRBV7-3; CDR3 DNA: TGTGCCAGCAGCCCGAGAAAAATGGAGTACTTC; CDR3 protein: CASSPRKMEYF
D gene: TRBD1; J gene: TRBJ1-2; clone size: -; V gene: TRBV29-1; CDR3 DNA: TGCAGCGTTGGGACAGGCGTGATAGCCGGCGATGGCTACACCTTC; CDR3 protein: CSVGTGVIAGDGYTF
D gene: -; J gene: TRBJ1-1; clone size: -; V gene: TRBV6-5; CDR3 DNA: TGTGCCAGCAATAACCCCGCTGACAGTATTGGCACTGAAGCTTTCTTT; CDR3 protein: CASNNPADSIGTEAFF
D gene: -; J gene: TRBJ2-7; clone size: -; V gene: TRBV4-3; CDR3 DNA: TGCGCCAACAGCCAGGGGCTCAGCTCCTACGAGCAGTACTTC; CDR3 protein: CANSQGLSSYEQYF
D gene: -; J gene: TRBJ2-4; clone size: few; V gene: TRBV3-1; CDR3 DNA: TGTGCCAGCAGCCAATTGGAAAGGAACATTCAGTACTTC; CDR3 protein: CASSQLERNIQYF
D gene: TRBD1; J gene: TRBJ1-6; clone size: few; V gene: TRBV4-1; CDR3 DNA: TGCGCCAGCAGCCAAGAGGTTACAGGGGAATCACCCCTCCACTTT; CDR3 protein: CASSQEVTGESPLHF
D gene: -; J gene: TRBJ2-1; clone size: -; V gene: TRBV20-1; CDR3 DNA: TGCAGTGCTAGAAACCCCAGTGTTGGCTACAATGAGCAGTTCTTC; CDR3 protein: CSARNPSVGYNEQFF
D gene: TRBD1; J gene: TRBJ1-5; clone size: -; V gene: TRBV20-1; CDR3 DNA: TGCAGTGCTAGAGATCTTTCCACAGGGGGCGGACAGCCCCAGCATTTT; CDR3 protein: CSARDLSTGGGQPQHF
D gene: -; J gene: TRBJ2-1; clone size: -; V gene: TRBV11-1; CDR3 DNA: TGTGCCAGCAGCAATGGACTAAGGGGCTACAATGAGCAGTTCTTC; CDR3 protein: CASSNGLRGYNEQFF
D gene: TRBD1; J gene: TRBJ1-2; clone size: few; V gene: TRBV28; CDR3 DNA: TGTGCCAGCAGCCCTCGACAGGGGGCGATCCGCTACACCTTC; CDR3 protein: CASSPRQGAIRYTF
D gene: -; J gene: TRBJ1-2; clone size: -; V gene: TRBV27; CDR3 DNA: TGTGCCAGCAGTTTTGGACCCCAAGGTGGCTACACCTTC; CDR3 protein: CASSFGPQGGYTF
D gene: -; J gene: TRBJ2-5; clone size: once; V gene: TRBV7-2; CDR3 DNA: TGTGCCAGCAGCTATTGGGGGCAGGAGCAGTACTTC; CDR3 protein: CASSYWGQEQYF
D gene: -; J gene: TRBJ1-3; clone size: -; V gene: TRBV10-3; CDR3 DNA: TGTGCCATCAGTCGGCTGTCTGCCCTCGCTGGAAACACCATATATTTT; CDR3 protein: CAISRLSALAGNTIYF
D gene: TRBD2; J gene: TRBJ2-1; clone size: few; V gene: TRBV10-3; CDR3 DNA: TGTGCCATCAGTCCGACTAGCGGGAGTGCTCGTAATGAGCAGTTCTTC; CDR3 protein: CAISPTSGSARNEQFF
D gene: -; J gene: TRBJ2-5; clone size: -; V gene: TRBV23-1; CDR3 DNA: TGCGCCCGCCCCGGGCGGGCTAAAGAGACCCAGTACTTC; CDR3 protein: CARPGRAKETQYF